The 24 T cell receptor beta chains in this list originate from one sample, sequenced in a study of early T cells in non-severe SARS-CoV-2 infection. TCRdb reanalysed the 5' RACE reads using MiXCR and keeps one entry per CDR3 protein. The sample carries about 72,000 distinct CDR3 sequences, around 9.1% recorded once. Sequencing used whole blood, obtained at baseline. These receptors were obtained from an adult who was a healthcare worker with PCR-confirmed SARS-CoV-2 infection or an uninfected control (not recorded which).

There are a few counts of this clonotype. This chain connects TRBV7-2 to TRBJ2-1; either TRBD1 or TRBD2 may supply D (6 bases each). The CDR3 has 18 residues. CDR1 is SGHTA and CDR2 is FQGNSA in the germline V gene. Trimming removed 1 base from V and 7 bases from J, with 23 bases in between. The CDR3 sequence: CASSLVLGGLGAWNEQFF. CDR3 nucleotides: TGTGCCAGCAGCTTAGTCTTAGGGGGACTTGGGGCATGGAATGAGCAGTTCTTC. The full variable domain, with the rest looked up from reference TRBV7-2 and TRBJ2-1, is GAGVSQSPSNKVTEKGKDVELRCDPISGHTALYWYRQSLGQGLEFLIYFQGNSAPDKSGLPSDRFSAERTGGSVSTLTIQRTQQEDSAVYLCASSLVLGGLGAWNEQFFGPGTRLTVL.

This clonotype was detected a few times. This chain connects TRBV5-1 to TRBJ1-3, with D unclear. This CDR3 comprises 17 residues. In germline, CDR1 is SGHRS, CDR2 YFSETQ. V was pared by 4 bases and J by 7 bases, with 24 bases between. The DNA of the CDR3 is TGCGCCAGCAGCCCAAACATCGAGAGACTGGCCGGGAACACCATATATTTT. Translation: CASSPNIERLAGNTIYF.

The V and J genes are TRBV20-1 and TRBJ1-2; 7 positions match TRBD1. The germline gives CDR1 DFQATT, CDR2 SNEGSKA (reference sequence). Trimming cost V 5 bases and J 4 bases; bases outside gene matches: 10. The CDR3 consists of 14 residues. The chain's CDR3 is CSAPSPGGPYGYTF. Here the CDR3 DNA reads TGCAGTGCTCCCTCCCCAGGGGGACCCTATGGCTACACCTTC.

The sample holds a few counts of this clonotype. CDR3 DNA: TGTGCCAGCAGCCATAGGGACAGGGTAGGCACTGAAGCTTTCTTT. Residues: CASSHRDRVGTEAFF. This rearrangement joins TRBV3-1 to TRBJ1-1; 9 bases line up with TRBD1. V was pared by 3 bases and J by 4 bases, with 6 bases of the junction left unmatched. Germline CDR1 reads LGHDT; CDR2 reads YNNKEL (reference sequence). CDR3 size: 15 residues.

This clonotype was observed a few times. The V call is TRBV6-4, the J call TRBJ2-3; D not certain. From germline, CDR1 is MRHNA and CDR2 SNTAGT. Trimming removed 0 bases at V and 3 bases at J, with 4 bases between. The CDR3 runs to 13 residues. CDR3 nucleotides: TGTGCCAGCAGTGACTCGACGACAGATACGCAGTATTTT. It encodes CASSDSTTDTQYF.

The chain recombines TRBV4-1 with TRBJ1-1; no firm D call. V dropped 2 bases and J dropped 1 base, with 14 bases sitting between them. Germline loops: CDR1 MGHRA, CDR2 YSYEKL. The CDR3 is 16 amino acids. CDR3 sequence: CASSQMGGRSNTEAFF. The CDR3 nucleotides are TGCGCCAGCAGCCAAATGGGCGGCCGTTCGAACACTGAAGCTTTCTTT.

The table lists this clonotype with many counts. The chain carries TRBV27 and TRBJ2-7, with TRBD1 matching 7 bases. From germline, CDR1 is MNHEY and CDR2 SMNVEV (reference sequence). There are 15 residues in the CDR3. With 5 bases clipped from V and 2 bases from J, the junction kept 9 bases outside the gene matches. Here the CDR3 DNA reads TGTGCCAGCAGTCCCGACTACAGGGGTCCCTACGAGCAGTACTTC. Its protein is CASSPDYRGPYEQYF.

This clonotype showed up many times. For the CDR3, the DNA is TGTGCCAGCAGTCGGCGGCTTGACACCGGGGAGCTGTTTTTT. Its translation: CASSRRLDTGELFF. V and J are TRBV5-4 and TRBJ2-2; no clear D. The CDR3 is 14 amino acids. Germline V gives CDR1 SGHNT, CDR2 YYREEE (reference sequence). Trimming pared 5 bases from V and 3 bases from J, leaving 11 bases between.

This clonotype was recorded at least ten times. The chain uses TRBV7-2 and TRBJ1-1; no definite D call. Trimming took 5 bases from V and 7 from J, leaving 8 bases between them. This CDR3 is built from 11 residues. Germline CDR1 SGHTA, CDR2 FQGNSA. The CDR3 spells CASSPRSEAFF. CDR3 in DNA: TGTGCCAGCAGCCCGAGGAGTGAAGCTTTCTTT.

The J gene is TRBJ2-7, the V gene TRBV5-5; D gene ambiguous. This CDR3 has 12 amino acids. Germline values: CDR1 SGHKS, CDR2 YYEKEE (reference sequence). The V and J ends lost 0 bases and 3 bases respectively, with 4 bases between them. CDR3 DNA: TGTGCCAGCAGCTTGGGTGACTACGAGCAGTACTTC. This encodes CASSLGDYEQYF.

This clonotype has a count of ten or more. This chain uses TRBV29-1 with TRBJ2-1, with TRBD2 identical over 8 bases. In germline, CDR1 is SQVTM, CDR2 ANQGSEA. Trimming at V came to 4 bases and at J to 8 bases, leaving 7 bases not matched to a gene. The CDR3 runs 13 residues. CDR3 sequence reads: CSVGGGPIDEQFF. The CDR3 coding sequence is TGCAGCGTTGGCGGGGGGCCGATCGATGAGCAGTTCTTC.

This clonotype turned up a few times. The chain employs TRBV5-1 and TRBJ1-1; D unclear. The ends were cut back, 4 bases at V and 1 base at J, with 8 bases in the middle. Germline CDR1 SGHRS, CDR2 YFSETQ. The CDR3 is 13 amino acids. The CDR3 DNA is TGCGCCAGCAGCCGGGCGGCGAACACTGAAGCTTTCTTT. Encoded protein: CASSRAANTEAFF.

This clonotype has ten or more counts. The CDR3 bases are TGTGCCAGCAGTGAAGCCGGCAGGGGAAAGCGAGGCGGACAGCCCCAGCATTTT. It translates to CASSEAGRGKRGGQPQHF. The V and J genes are TRBV6-1 and TRBJ1-5; possible D gene TRBD1, 6 bases. This CDR3 spans 18 amino acids. Trimming shortened V by 0 bases and J by 7 bases, and 22 bases separated the two germline ends. Germline CDR1 MNHNS, CDR2 SASEGT.

This clonotype has a count of ten or more. The gene calls are TRBV30 and TRBJ1-1, with 9 bases that match TRBD1. The CDR3 loop spans 14 amino acids. Trimming took 0 bases from V and 4 from J; bases not matched to a gene: 3. Germline V lookup: CDR1 GTSNPN, CDR2 SVGIG (reference sequence). The CDR3 DNA reads as TGTGCCTGGAGTGTGGGGACAGGGATCACTGAAGCTTTCTTT. It encodes CAWSVGTGITEAFF.

This clonotype was seen repeatedly, ten times or more. The chain links TRBV6-4 to TRBJ2-1; 11 bases map to TRBD2. Germline loops: CDR1 MRHNA, CDR2 SNTAGT. The CDR3 extends over 15 amino acids. The J segment lost 3 bases and the V segment lost 4 bases, leaving 2 bases of the junction unmatched. The CDR3 sequence: CASSVTSGSYNEQFF. CDR3 DNA: TGTGCCAGCAGTGTAACTAGCGGGAGCTACAATGAGCAGTTCTTC.

This clonotype was detected only a few times. V gene TRBV20-1 combines with J gene TRBJ2-5; the D gene is possibly TRBD1 (6 bases). The CDR3 length is 13 residues. Deletions cut 3 bases from V and 5 bases from J, with 13 bases between. Germline V gene lookup returns CDR1 DFQATT and CDR2 SNEGSKA (reference sequence). The CDR3: CSASQGLVETQYF. The CDR3 DNA reads TGCAGTGCTAGTCAGGGGCTAGTGGAGACCCAGTACTTC.

This clonotype was observed a handful of times. The chain has TRBV5-5 and TRBJ1-1, with TRBD1 identical over 8 bases. The CDR3 extends over 15 amino acids. CDR1 and CDR2 from the germline V gene are SGHKS and YYEKEE (reference sequence). Trimming at V came to 6 bases and at J to 5 bases, leaving 12 bases not matched to a gene. CDR3 residues: CASNFMTGVGTEAFF. As DNA, the CDR3 is TGTGCCAGCAATTTCATGACAGGGGTAGGAACTGAAGCTTTCTTT.

This chain joins TRBV12-3 or TRBV12-4 and TRBJ1-3; 11 nucleotides line up with TRBD1. The CDR3 extends over 16 amino acids. Unmatched junction bases numbered 1, after V lost 3 bases and J lost 0 bases. Here the CDR3 reads CASSLGTGGSGNTIYF. In nucleotides, the CDR3 is TGTGCCAGCAGTTTGGGGACAGGGGGCTCTGGAAACACCATATATTTT.

The J gene is TRBJ2-7, the V gene TRBV18; D is perhaps TRBD1 (5 bases). V lost 1 base and J 1 base, leaving 8 bases between the germline ends. Germline CDR1 reads KGHSH; CDR2 reads LQKENI. CDR3 length equals 14 residues. The CDR3 is CASSPLQGSYEQYF. In nucleotides, the CDR3 is TGTGCCAGCTCACCACTCCAGGGTTCCTACGAGCAGTACTTC.

This clonotype showed up many times. This chain links TRBV29-1 with TRBJ2-1; 7 nucleotides agree with TRBD2. Germline lookup yields CDR1 SQVTM and CDR2 ANQGSEA. The CDR3 runs 11 residues. CDR3 region: CSMGGSREQFF. The CDR3 region has the DNA TGCAGTATGGGGGGGAGTCGTGAGCAGTTCTTC.

The sample holds many counts of this clonotype. The CDR3 DNA is TGTGCCAGCAGCCGAGGGCTAGCGGGGGGTATCGATGAGCAGTTCTTC. Translated, it gives CASSRGLAGGIDEQFF. V gene TRBV4-2 combines with J gene TRBJ2-1, with TRBD2 identical over 11 bases. The J segment lost 8 bases and the V segment lost 4 bases, leaving 10 bases of the junction unmatched. CDR3 length: 16 amino acids. Germline values: CDR1 LGHNA, CDR2 YNFKEQ.

This clonotype appeared many times. The chain has TRBV18 and TRBJ2-7; possible D gene TRBD1, 5 bases. This CDR3 comprises 13 residues. Per the germline V gene, CDR1 is KGHSH and CDR2 is LQKENI. V lost 6 bases to trimming and J lost 2 bases, with 11 bases between them. CDR3 residues: CASSLQDTYEQYF. The CDR3 DNA reads TGTGCCAGCTCCCTACAGGACACCTACGAGCAGTACTTC.

The chain's CDR3 is CASSWAHNEKLFF. In DNA, the CDR3 is TGTGCCAGCAGCTGGGCACACAATGAAAAACTGTTTTTT. The gene calls are TRBV7-8 and TRBJ1-4; the D is unclear. There are 13 residues in the CDR3. V was shortened by 4 bases and J by 5 bases, with 8 bases between the two germline ends. Germline V lookup: CDR1 SGHVS, CDR2 FQNEAQ.

This clonotype was picked up a small number of times. The V call is TRBV20-1, the J call TRBJ2-7, with TRBD1 as a possible D gene (6 bases). Per germline, CDR1 DFQATT and CDR2 SNEGSKA (reference sequence). This CDR3 contains 13 residues. The germline V and J ends were trimmed by 5 bases and 1 base, with 12 bases remaining between them. CDR3 sequence reads: CSAYIRGSYEQYF. In DNA form, the CDR3 reads TGCAGTGCTTACATCAGGGGTTCCTACGAGCAGTACTTC.